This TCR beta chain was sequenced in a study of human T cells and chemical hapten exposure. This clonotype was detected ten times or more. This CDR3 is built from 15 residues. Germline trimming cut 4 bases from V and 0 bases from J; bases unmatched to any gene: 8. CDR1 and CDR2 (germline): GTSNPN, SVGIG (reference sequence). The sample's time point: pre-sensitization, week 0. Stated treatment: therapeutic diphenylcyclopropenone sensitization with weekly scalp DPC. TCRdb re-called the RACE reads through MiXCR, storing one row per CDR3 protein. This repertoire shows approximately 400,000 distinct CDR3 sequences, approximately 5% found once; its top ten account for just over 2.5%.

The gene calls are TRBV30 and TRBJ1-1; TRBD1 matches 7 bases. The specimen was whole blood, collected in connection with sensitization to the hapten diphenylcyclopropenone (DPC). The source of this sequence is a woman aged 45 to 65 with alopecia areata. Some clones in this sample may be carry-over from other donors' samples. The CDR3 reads CAWTGDSVMNTEAFF. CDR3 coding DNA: TGTGCCTGGACCGGGGACAGCGTGATGAACACTGAAGCTTTCTTT.